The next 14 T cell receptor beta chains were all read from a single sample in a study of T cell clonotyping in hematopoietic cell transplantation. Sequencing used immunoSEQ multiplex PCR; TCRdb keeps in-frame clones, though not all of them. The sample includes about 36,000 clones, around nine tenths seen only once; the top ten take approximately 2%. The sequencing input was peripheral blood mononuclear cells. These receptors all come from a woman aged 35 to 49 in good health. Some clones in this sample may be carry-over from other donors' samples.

The CDR3 region has the DNA TGTGCCAGCAGCCAAGATGGGACCGGGGAGCTGTTTTTT. Protein: CASSQDGTGELFF. The chain links TRBV4-2 to TRBJ2-2, with no clear D. Trimming pared 0 bases from V and 5 bases from J, leaving 4 bases between. The CDR3 spans 13 residues. CDR1 is LGHNA and CDR2 is YNFKEQ in the germline V gene.

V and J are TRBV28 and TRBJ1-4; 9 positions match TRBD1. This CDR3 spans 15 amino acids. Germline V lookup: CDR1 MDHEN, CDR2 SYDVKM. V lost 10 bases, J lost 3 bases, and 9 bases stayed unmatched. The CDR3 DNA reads TGTGCCATCCGGGACAGGGAAGGGGCTAATGAAAAACTGTTTTTT. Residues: CAIRDREGANEKLFF.

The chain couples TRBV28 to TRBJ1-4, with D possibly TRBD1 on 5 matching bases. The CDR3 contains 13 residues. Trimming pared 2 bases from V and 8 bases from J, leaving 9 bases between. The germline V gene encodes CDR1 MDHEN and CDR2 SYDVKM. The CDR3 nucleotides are TGTGCCAGCAGTTTAGGGGGAGGGGAAAAACTGTTTTTT. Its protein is CASSLGGGEKLFF.

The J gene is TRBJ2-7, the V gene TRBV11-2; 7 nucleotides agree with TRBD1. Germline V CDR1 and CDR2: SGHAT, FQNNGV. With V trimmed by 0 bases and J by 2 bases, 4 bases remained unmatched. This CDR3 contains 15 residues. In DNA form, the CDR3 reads TGTGCCAGCAGCTTAGAAGAGACAGGGACCTACGAGCAGTACTTC. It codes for CASSLEETGTYEQYF.

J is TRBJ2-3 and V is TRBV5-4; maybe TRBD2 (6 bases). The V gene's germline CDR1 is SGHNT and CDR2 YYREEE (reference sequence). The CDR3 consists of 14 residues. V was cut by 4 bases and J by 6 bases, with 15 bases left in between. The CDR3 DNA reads TGTGCCAGCAGCCTGGAGGGAATCCGGGATACGCAGTATTTT. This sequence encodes CASSLEGIRDTQYF.

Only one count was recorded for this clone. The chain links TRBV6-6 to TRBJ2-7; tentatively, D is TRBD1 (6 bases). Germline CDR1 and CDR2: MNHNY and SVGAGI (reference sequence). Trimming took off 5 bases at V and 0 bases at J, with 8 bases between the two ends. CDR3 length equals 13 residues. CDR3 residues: CASSGQFSYEQYF. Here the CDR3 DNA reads TGTGCCAGCAGTGGACAGTTCTCCTACGAGCAGTACTTC.

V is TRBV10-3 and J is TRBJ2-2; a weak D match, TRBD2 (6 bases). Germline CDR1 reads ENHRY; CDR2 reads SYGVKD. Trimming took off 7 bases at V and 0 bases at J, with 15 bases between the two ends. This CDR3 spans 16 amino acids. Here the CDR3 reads CAITPGRTTNTGELFF. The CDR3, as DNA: TGTGCCATCACCCCAGGGAGGACCACGAACACCGGGGAGCTGTTTTTT.

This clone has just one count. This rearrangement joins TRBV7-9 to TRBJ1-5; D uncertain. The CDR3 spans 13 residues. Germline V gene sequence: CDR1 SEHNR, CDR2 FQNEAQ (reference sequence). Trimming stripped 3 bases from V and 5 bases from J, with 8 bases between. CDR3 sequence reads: CASSFSLDQPQHF. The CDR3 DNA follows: TGTGCCAGCAGCTTTAGCCTCGATCAGCCCCAGCATTTT.

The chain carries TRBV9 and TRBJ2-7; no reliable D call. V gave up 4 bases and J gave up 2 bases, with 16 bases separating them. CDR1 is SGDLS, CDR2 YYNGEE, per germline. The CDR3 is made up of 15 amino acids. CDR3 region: CASSSGHREPYEQYF. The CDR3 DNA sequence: TGTGCCAGCAGCTCCGGGCATAGGGAACCCTACGAGCAGTACTTC. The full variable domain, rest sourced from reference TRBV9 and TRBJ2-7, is DSGVTQTPKHLITATGQRVTLRCSPRSGDLSVYWYQQSLDQGLQFLIQYYNGEERAKGNILERFSAQQFPDLHSELNLSSLELGDSALYFCASSSGHREPYEQYFGPGTRLTVT.

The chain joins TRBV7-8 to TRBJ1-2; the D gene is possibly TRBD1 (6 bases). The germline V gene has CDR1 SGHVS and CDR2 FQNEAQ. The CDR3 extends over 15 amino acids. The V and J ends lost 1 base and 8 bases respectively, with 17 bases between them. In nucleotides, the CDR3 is TGTGCCAGCAGCTTAGACCCAGGGGCAGGCCTAGGCTACACCTTC. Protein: CASSLDPGAGLGYTF.

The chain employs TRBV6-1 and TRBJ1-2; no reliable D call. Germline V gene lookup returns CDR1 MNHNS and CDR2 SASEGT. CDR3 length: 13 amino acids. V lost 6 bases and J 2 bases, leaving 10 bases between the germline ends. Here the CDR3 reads CASSPGINYGYTF. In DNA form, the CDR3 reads TGTGCCAGCAGCCCGGGAATCAACTATGGCTACACCTTC.

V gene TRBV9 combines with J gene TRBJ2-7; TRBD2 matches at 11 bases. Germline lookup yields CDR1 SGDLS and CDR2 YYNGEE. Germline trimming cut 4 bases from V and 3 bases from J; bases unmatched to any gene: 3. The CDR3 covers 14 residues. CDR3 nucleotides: TGTGCCAGCAGCCTAGCGGGAGGATACTACGAGCAGTACTTC. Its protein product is CASSLAGGYYEQYF.

The CDR3 sequence is CASSVAVGDEAFF. The CDR3 region has the DNA TGTGCCAGCAGCGTAGCTGTGGGGGATGAAGCTTTCTTT. V usage is TRBV9 and J usage is TRBJ1-1; maybe TRBD1 (5 bases). Trimming removed 0 bases from V and 7 bases from J, with 10 bases in between. Germline CDR1 reads SGDLS; CDR2 reads YYNGEE. The CDR3 is 13 residues long.

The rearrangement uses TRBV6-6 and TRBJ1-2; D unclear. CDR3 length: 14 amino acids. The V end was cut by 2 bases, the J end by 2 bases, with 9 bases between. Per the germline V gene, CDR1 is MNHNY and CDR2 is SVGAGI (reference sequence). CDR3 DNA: TGTGCCAGCAGTTACGGGGTTCCAAACTATGGCTACACCTTC. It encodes CASSYGVPNYGYTF.